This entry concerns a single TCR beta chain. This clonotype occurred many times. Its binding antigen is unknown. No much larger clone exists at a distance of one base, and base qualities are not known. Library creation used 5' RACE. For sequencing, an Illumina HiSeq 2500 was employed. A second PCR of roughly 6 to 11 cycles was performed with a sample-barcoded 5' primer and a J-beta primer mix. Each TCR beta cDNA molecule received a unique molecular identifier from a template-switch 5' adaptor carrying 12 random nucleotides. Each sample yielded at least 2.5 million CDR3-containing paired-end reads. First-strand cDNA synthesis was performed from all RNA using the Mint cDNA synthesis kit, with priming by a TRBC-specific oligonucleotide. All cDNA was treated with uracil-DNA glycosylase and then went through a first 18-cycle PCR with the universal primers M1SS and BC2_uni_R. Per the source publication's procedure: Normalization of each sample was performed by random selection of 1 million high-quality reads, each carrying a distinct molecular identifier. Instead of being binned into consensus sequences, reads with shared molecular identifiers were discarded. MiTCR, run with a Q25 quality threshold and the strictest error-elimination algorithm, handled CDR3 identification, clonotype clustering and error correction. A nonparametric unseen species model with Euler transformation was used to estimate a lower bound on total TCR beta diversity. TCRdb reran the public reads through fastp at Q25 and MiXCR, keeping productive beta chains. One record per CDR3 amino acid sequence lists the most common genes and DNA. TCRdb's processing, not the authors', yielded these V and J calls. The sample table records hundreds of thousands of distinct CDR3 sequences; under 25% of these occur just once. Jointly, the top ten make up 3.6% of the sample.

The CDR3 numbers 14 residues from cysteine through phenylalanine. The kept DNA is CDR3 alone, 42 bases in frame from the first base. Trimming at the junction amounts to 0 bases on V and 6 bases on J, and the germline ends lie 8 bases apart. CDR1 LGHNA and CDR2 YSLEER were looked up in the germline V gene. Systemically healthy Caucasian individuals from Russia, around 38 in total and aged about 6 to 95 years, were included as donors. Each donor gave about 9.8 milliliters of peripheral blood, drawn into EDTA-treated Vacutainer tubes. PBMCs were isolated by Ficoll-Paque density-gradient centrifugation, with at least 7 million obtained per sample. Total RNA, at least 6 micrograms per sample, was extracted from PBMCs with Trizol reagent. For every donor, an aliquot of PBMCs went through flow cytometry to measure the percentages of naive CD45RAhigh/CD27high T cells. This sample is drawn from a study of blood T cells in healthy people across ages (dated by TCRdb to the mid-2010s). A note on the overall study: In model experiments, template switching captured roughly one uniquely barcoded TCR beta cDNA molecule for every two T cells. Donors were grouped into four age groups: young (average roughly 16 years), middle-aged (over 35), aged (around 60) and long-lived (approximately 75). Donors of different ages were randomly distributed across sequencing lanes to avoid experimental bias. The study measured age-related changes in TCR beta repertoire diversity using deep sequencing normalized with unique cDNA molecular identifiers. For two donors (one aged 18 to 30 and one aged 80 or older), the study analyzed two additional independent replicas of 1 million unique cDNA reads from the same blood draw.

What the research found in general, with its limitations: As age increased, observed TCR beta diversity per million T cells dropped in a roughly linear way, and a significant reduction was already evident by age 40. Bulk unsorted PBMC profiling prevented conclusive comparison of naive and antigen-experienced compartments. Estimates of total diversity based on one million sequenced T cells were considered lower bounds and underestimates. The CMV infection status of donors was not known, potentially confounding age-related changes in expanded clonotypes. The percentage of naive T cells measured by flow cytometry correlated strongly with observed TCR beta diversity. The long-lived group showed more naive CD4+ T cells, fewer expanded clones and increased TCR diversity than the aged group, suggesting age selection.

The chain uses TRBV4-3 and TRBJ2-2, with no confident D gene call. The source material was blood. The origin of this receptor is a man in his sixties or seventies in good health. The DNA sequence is TGCGCCAGCAGCCAAGATGCCCCCTCCGGGGAGCTGTTTTTT. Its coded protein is CASSQDAPSGELFF.